This TCR beta chain is from a study of PD-1 blockade in classical Hodgkin lymphoma. Trimming cost V 0 bases and J 9 bases; bases outside gene matches: 1. Germline lookup yields CDR1 SGHRS and CDR2 YFSETQ. CDR3 length: 14 residues. Method: immunoSEQ multiplex PCR; TCRdb's copy keeps in-frame clones and lacks some. Seen here are about 46,000 clones, around 82% observed once, and the top ten hold about 20%. All the patients suffered relapse after autologous stem cell transplantation, and brentuximab vedotin exposure differed. The V and J genes are TRBV5-1 and TRBJ1-6, with TRBD1 identical over 9 bases. This receptor was identified in a human donor with classical Hodgkin lymphoma. The material sequenced was peripheral blood mononuclear cells (PBMCs), taken before the second cycle of nivolumab. The CDR3 region is CASSLEQGASPLHF. The CDR3 bases are TGCGCCAGCAGCTTGGAACAGGGGGCTTCACCCCTCCACTTT. Full variable domain (rest looked up from reference TRBV5-1 and TRBJ1-6): KAGVTQTPRYLIKTRGQQVTLSCSPISGHRSVSWYQQTPGQGLQFLFEYFSETQRNKGNFPGRFSGRQFSNSRSEMNVSTLELGDSALYLCASSLEQGASPLHFGNGTRLTVT.